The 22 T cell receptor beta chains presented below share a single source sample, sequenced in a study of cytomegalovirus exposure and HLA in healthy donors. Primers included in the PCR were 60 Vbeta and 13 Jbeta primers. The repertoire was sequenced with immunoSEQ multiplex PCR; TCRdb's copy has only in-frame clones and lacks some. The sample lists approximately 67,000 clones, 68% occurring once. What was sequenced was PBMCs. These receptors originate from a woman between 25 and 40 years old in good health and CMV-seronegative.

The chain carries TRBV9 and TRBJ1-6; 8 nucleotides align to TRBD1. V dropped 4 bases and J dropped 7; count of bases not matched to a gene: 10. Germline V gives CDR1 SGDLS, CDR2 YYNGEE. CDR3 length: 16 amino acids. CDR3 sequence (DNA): TGTGCCAGCAGCCTAGGACTCGGGGACAGGAATTCACCCCTCCACTTT. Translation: CASSLGLGDRNSPLHF.

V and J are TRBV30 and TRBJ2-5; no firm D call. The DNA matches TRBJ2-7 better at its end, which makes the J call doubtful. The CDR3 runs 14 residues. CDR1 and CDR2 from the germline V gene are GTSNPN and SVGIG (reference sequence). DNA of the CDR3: TGTGCCTGGAGTGTACGTCAAGATTTCTACGAGCAGTACTTC. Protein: CAWSVRQDFYEQYF.

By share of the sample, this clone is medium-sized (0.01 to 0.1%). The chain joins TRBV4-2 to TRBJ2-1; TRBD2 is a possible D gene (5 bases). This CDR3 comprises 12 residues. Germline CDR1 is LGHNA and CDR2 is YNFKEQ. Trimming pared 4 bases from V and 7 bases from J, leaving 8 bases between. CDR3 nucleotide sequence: TGTGCCAGCAGCCGATCGGGGAATGAGCAGTTCTTC. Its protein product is CASSRSGNEQFF.

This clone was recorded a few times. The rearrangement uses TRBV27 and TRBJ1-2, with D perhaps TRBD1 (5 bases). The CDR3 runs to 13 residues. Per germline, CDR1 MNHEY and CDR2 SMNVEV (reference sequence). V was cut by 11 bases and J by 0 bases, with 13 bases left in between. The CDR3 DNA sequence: TGTGCCCTACCGTGGGGGGCTAACTATGGCTACACCTTC. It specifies CALPWGANYGYTF.

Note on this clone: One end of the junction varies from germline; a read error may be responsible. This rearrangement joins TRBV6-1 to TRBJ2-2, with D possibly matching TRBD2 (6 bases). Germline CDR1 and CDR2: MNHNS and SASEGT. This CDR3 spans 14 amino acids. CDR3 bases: TGTGCCAGCGGGGAATTTTCGAACACCGGGGGGCTGTTTTTT. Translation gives CASGEFSNTGGLFF.

CDR3 protein: CASRLLGISYEQYF. CDR3 coding DNA: TGTGCCAGCAGGCTCCTAGGTATATCCTACGAGCAGTACTTC. This chain uses TRBV6-1 with TRBJ2-7; no clear D gene. Germline CDR1 and CDR2: MNHNS and SASEGT. Trimming stripped 6 bases from V and 1 base from J, with 13 bases between. This CDR3 has 14 amino acids.

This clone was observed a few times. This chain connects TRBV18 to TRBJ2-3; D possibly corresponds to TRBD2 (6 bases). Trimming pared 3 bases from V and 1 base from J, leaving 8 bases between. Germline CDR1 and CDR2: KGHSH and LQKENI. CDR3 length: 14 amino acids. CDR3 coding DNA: TGTGCCAGCTCACCGTCGGGGGGCACAGATACGCAGTATTTT. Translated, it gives CASSPSGGTDTQYF. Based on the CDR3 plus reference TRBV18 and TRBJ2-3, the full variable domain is NAGVMQNPRHLVRRRGQEARLRCSPMKGHSHVYWYRQLPEEGLKFMVYLQKENIIDESGMPKERFSAEFPKEGPSILRIQQVVRGDSAAYFCASSPSGGTDTQYFGPGTRLTVL.

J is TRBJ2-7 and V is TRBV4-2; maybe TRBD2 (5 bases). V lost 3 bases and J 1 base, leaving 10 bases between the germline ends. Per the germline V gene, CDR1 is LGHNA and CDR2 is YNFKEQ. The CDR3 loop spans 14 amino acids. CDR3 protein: CASSQGDKSYEQYF. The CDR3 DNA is TGTGCCAGCAGCCAGGGAGATAAGTCCTACGAGCAGTACTTC.

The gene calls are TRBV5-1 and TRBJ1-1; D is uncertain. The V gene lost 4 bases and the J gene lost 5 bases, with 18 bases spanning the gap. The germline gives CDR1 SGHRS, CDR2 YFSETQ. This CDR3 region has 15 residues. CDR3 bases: TGCGCCAGCAGCGATCGGACCGATTGGAGGACTGAAGCTTTCTTT. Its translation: CASSDRTDWRTEAFF.

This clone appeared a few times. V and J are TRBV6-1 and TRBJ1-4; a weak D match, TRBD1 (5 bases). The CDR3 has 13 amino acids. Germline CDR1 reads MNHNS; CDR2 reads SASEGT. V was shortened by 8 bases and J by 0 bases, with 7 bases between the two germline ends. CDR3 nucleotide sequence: TGTGCCAGCGCAGGGACAACTAATGAAAAACTGTTTTTT. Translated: CASAGTTNEKLFF.

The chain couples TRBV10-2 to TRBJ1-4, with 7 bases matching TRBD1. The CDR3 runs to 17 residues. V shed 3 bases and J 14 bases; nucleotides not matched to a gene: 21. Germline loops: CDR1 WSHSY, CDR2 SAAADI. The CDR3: CASSDDRVQALGDRLFF. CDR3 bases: TGCGCCAGCAGTGACGACAGGGTACAGGCCCTAGGGGATAGGCTGTTTTTT.

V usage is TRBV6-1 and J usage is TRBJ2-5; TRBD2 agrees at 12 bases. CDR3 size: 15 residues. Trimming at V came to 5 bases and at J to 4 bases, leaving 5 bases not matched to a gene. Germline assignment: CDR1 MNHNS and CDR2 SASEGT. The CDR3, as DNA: TGTGCCAGCAGTAACCAGGGACTAGCGGGAGAGACCCAGTACTTC. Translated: CASSNQGLAGETQYF.

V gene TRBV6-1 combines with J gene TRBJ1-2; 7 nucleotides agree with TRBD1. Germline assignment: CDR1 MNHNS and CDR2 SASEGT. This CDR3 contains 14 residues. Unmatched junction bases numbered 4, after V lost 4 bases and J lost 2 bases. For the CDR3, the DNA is TGTGCCAGCAGTGCAATCAGGGGGAACTATGGCTACACCTTC. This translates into CASSAIRGNYGYTF.

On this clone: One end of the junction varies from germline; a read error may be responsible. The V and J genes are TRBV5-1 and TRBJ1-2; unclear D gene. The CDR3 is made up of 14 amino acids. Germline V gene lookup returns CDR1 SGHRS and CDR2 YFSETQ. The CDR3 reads CASSLEMRNYGYTF. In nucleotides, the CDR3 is TGTGCCAGCAGCTTGGAAATGAGGAACTATGGCTACACCTTC.

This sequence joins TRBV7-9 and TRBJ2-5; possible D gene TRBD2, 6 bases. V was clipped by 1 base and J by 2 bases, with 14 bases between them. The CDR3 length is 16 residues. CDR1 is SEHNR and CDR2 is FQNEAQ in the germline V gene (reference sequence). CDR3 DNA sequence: TGTGCCAGCAGCTTAGGATCCGGGAGCTTACAAGAGACCCAGTACTTC. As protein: CASSLGSGSLQETQYF. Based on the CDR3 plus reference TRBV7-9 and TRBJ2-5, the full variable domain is DTGVSQNPRHKITKRGQNVTFRCDPISEHNRLYWYRQTLGQGPEFLTYFQNEAQLEKSRLLSDRFSAERPKGSFSTLEIQRTEQGDSAMYLCASSLGSGSLQETQYFGPGTRLLVL.

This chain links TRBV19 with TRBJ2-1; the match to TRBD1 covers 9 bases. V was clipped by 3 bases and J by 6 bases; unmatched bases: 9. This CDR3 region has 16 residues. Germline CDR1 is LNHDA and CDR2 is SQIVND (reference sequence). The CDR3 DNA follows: TGTGCCAGTAGTATGACCGGGACAGGGTGGTTCAATGAGCAGTTCTTC. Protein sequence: CASSMTGTGWFNEQFF.

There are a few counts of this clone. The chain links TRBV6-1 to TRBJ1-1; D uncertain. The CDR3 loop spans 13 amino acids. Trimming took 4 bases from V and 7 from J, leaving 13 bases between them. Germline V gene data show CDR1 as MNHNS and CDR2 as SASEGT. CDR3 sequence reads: CASSARKQREAFF. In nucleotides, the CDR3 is TGTGCCAGCAGTGCTCGGAAGCAGCGTGAAGCTTTCTTT.

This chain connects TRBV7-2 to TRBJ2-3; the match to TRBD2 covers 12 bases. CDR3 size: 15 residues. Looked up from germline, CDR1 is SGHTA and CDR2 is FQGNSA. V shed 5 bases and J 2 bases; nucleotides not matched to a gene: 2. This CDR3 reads CASSTSGGTTDTQYF. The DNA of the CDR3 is TGTGCCAGCAGCACTAGCGGGGGGACCACAGATACGCAGTATTTT.

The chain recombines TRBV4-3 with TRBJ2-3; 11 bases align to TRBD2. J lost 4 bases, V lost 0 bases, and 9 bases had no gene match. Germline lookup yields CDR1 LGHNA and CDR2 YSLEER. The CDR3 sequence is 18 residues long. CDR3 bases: TGCGCCAGCAGCCAAGATGTAGTAGCGGGGGGGCCCCCAGATACGCAGTATTTT. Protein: CASSQDVVAGGPPDTQYF.

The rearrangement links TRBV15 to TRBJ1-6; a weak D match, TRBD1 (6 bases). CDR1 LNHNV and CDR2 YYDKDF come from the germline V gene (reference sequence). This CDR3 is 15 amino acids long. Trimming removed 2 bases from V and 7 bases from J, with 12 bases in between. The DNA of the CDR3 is TGTGCCACCAGCAGAACCCCTCAGGGGAATTCACCCCTCCACTTT. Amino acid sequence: CATSRTPQGNSPLHF.

The CDR3 sequence is CSVGMSESSSYGYTF. In nucleotides, the CDR3 is TGCAGCGTTGGGATGAGCGAGAGTTCTTCTTATGGCTACACCTTC. This chain uses TRBV29-1 with TRBJ1-2; no clear D. CDR3 length equals 15 residues. V dropped 4 bases and J dropped 5 bases, with 20 bases sitting between them. The V gene's germline CDR1 is SQVTM and CDR2 ANQGSEA.

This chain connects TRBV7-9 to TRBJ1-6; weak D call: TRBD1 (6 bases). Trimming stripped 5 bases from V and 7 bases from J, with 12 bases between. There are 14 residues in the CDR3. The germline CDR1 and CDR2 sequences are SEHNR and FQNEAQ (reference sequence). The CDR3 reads CASSQGDINSPLHF. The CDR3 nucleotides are TGTGCCAGCAGCCAAGGGGACATCAATTCACCCCTCCACTTT.